The 7 T cell receptor beta chains below all came from one sample that was sequenced in a study of T cell repertoires in cytomegalovirus infection. TCRdb ran MiXCR on the reads and lists one entry per CDR3 protein. This table holds 150,000 to 200,000 distinct CDR3 sequences, 15% to 20% found once. The sequencing input was PBMCs. The receptors derive from a human donor in good health (CMV status not recorded). Some clones in this sample may be carry-over from other donors' samples.

This clonotype was detected only a few times. This sequence joins TRBV12-3 or TRBV12-4 and TRBJ1-1; TRBD1 matches 8 bases. The trim removed 2 bases at V and 6 bases at J, leaving 8 bases unmatched. The CDR3 sequence is 15 residues long. The CDR3 DNA sequence: TGTGCCAGCAGTTTATCGAACAGGGGGTCAGCTGAAGCTTTCTTT. It specifies CASSLSNRGSAEAFF.

The sample holds many counts of this clonotype. The rearrangement links TRBV7-2 to TRBJ1-6; D unclear. The V end was cut by 4 bases, the J end by 0 bases, with 4 bases between. CDR3 length: 14 residues. Looked up from germline, CDR1 is SGHTA and CDR2 is FQGNSA. CDR3 sequence (DNA): TGTGCCAGCAGCTGGGCCTCCTATAATTCACCCCTCCACTTT. It translates to CASSWASYNSPLHF.

The chain couples TRBV18 to TRBJ1-1; D might be TRBD1 (6 bases). Trimming left V 3 bases short and J 5 bases short, with 16 bases between. The CDR3 runs 15 residues. Germline CDR1 is KGHSH and CDR2 is LQKENI. In nucleotides, the CDR3 is TGTGCCAGCTCACCGCCGGTCGGGAGGGGGACTGAAGCTTTCTTT. This translates into CASSPPVGRGTEAFF.

On this clonotype: A read error may explain this, as a much larger clone is one base away. The chain links TRBV6-5 to TRBJ2-1; 7 positions agree with TRBD2. CDR3 size: 16 residues. Germline CDR1 MNHEY, CDR2 SVGAGI. The CDR3 region is CAISYSGGSSYNEQFF. CDR3 DNA: TGTGCCATCAGTTACTCGGGGGGAAGCTCCTACAATGAGCAGTTCTTC.

The chain links TRBV5-1 to TRBJ2-1, with D unresolved. The CDR3 totals 17 residues. Germline assignment: CDR1 SGHRS and CDR2 YFSETQ. V was cut by 4 bases and J by 0 bases, with 17 bases left in between. The DNA of the CDR3 is TGCGCCAGCAGCCCAAGCCGAACGTTTAGCTCCTACAATGAGCAGTTCTTC. Residues: CASSPSRTFSSYNEQFF.

This clonotype turned up a few times. The V gene is TRBV15, the J gene TRBJ2-5; possible D gene TRBD2, 7 bases. Trimming cost V 0 bases and J 13 bases, with 12 bases left between them. Germline-derived CDR1 and CDR2 are LNHNV and YYDKDF (reference sequence). This CDR3 is built from 12 residues. The CDR3 protein is CATSRDLRGRYF. The DNA of the CDR3 is TGTGCCACCAGCAGAGATTTGCGGGGGCGGTACTTC. Based on the CDR3 plus reference TRBV15 and TRBJ2-5, the full variable domain is DAMVIQNPRYQVTQFGKPVTLSCSQTLNHNVMYWYQQKSSQAPKLLFHYYDKDFNNEADTPDNFQSRRPNTSFCFLDIRSPGLGDTAMYLCATSRDLRGRYFGPGTRLLVL.

In regard to this clonotype: Given a much more abundant clone one base away, this may be a read error. The chain links TRBV5-1 to TRBJ2-6; D may correspond to TRBD1 or TRBD2 (6 bases each). The germline CDR1 and CDR2 sequences are SGHRS and YFSETQ. The CDR3 sequence is 17 residues long. CDR3 DNA sequence: TGCGCCAGCAGCTTGGGGGGGGCGCAAACTGGGGCCGACGTCCTGACTTTC. Its protein product is CASSLGGAQTGADVLTF. The full variable domain, its missing parts supplied by reference TRBV5-1 and TRBJ2-6, is KAGVTQTPRYLIKTRGQQVTLSCSPISGHRSVSWYQQTPGQGLQFLFEYFSETQRNKGNFPGRFSGRQFSNSRSEMNVSTLELGDSALYLCASSLGGAQTGADVLTFGAGSRLTVL.